These 7 T cell receptor beta chains were sequenced from one sample in a study of sequential checkpoint blockade in melanoma. Using immunoSEQ multiplex PCR, the repertoire was profiled, and TCRdb retains in-frame clones only, with some absent. The profile shows around 40,000 clones, just over 85% of them singletons. Treatment noted: randomized to nivolumab then ipilimumab (arm A) or the reverse (arm B). This sample comprised CD8+ T cells sorted from blood (inferred from file names), obtained from a patient given nivolumab and ipilimumab in sequence. The receptors shown here come from a human donor with melanoma.

This chain connects TRBV6-6 to TRBJ1-1; D is undetermined. V was shortened by 8 bases and J by 7 bases, with 8 bases between the two germline ends. From germline, CDR1 is MNHNY and CDR2 SVGAGI (reference sequence). The length of the CDR3 is 10 residues. Written as DNA, the CDR3 is TGTGCCAGCGGCACACATGAAGCTTTCTTT. Amino acids: CASGTHEAFF.

The rearrangement joins TRBV27 to TRBJ2-1, with a tentative D call TRBD1 (6 bases). V was trimmed by 4 bases and J by 0 bases, leaving 16 bases between them. Germline V gene sequence: CDR1 MNHEY, CDR2 SMNVEV (reference sequence). The CDR3 is 17 amino acids. The CDR3 here is CASSYASGHVSYNEQFF. The CDR3 DNA reads as TGTGCCAGCAGTTATGCCTCGGGACACGTCTCCTACAATGAGCAGTTCTTC.

This chain links TRBV19 with TRBJ2-1; 9 bases line up with TRBD1. The CDR3 contains 18 residues. J was trimmed by 0 bases and V by 4 bases; bases with no gene match: 10. From germline, CDR1 is LNHDA and CDR2 SQIVND (reference sequence). The CDR3 sequence is CASSNTGGKDSSYNEQFF. The CDR3, as DNA: TGTGCCAGTAGTAATACAGGGGGCAAGGACAGCTCCTACAATGAGCAGTTCTTC. Drawing the rest from reference TRBV19 and TRBJ2-1, the complete variable domain is DGGITQSPKYLFRKEGQNVTLSCEQNLNHDAMYWYRQDPGQGLRLIYYSQIVNDFQKGDIAEGYSVSREKKESFPLTVTSAQKNPTAFYLCASSNTGGKDSSYNEQFFGPGTRLTVL.

The chain uses TRBV4-1 and TRBJ2-3; 11 nucleotides line up with TRBD2. After removal of 4 bases from V and 1 base from J, the junction contained 4 bases not matched to a gene. This CDR3 spans 16 amino acids. CDR1 MGHRA and CDR2 YSYEKL come from the germline V gene. CDR3 amino acids: CASSLSGRAGTDTQYF. The CDR3 DNA reads TGCGCCAGCAGCCTTAGCGGGAGGGCCGGCACAGATACGCAGTATTTT.

The genes are TRBV4-3 and TRBJ2-2; D not resolved. This CDR3 is 14 amino acids long. Trimming took off 0 bases at V and 1 base at J, with 3 bases between the two ends. Germline assignment: CDR1 LGHNA and CDR2 YSLEER. In DNA, the CDR3 is TGCGCCAGCAGCCAAGACGTGAACACCGGGGAGCTGTTTTTT. Its translation is CASSQDVNTGELFF.

In its sample, this clone was seen once. This chain connects TRBV6-1 to TRBJ2-7; the match to TRBD1 covers 7 bases. The CDR3 extends over 12 amino acids. Germline V gene lookup returns CDR1 MNHNS and CDR2 SASEGT. V lost 5 bases to trimming and J lost 4 bases; unmatched junction nucleotides: 2. This CDR3 is CASSPGGYEQYV. As DNA, the CDR3 is TGTGCCAGCAGTCCAGGGGGTTACGAGCAGTACGTC.

This sequence joins TRBV6-5 and TRBJ2-1; TRBD2 aligns across 7 bases. V gave up 8 bases and J gave up 2 bases; unmatched junction bases: 3. Germline loops: CDR1 MNHEY, CDR2 SVGAGI. CDR3 length equals 13 residues. The CDR3 DNA is TGTGCCAGCGGGACTACTGCCTACAATGAGCAGTTCTTC. Translating gives CASGTTAYNEQFF.